This is a list of T cell receptor beta chains from one sample in a study of blood T cell repertoires in COVID-19. Produced via immunoSEQ multiplex PCR; TCRdb's table is partial and in-frame only. The data show more than 150,000 clones, around 91% seen once. Sequenced: peripheral blood. The receptor source for this set is a woman aged 40 to 50 with acute or convalescent COVID-19. Each CDR3 is given with its conserved first and last residue.

V | CDR3
TRBV19 | CASLFGTGYGYTF
TRBV6-4 | CASSRLAGGPNEQFF
TRBV15 | CATSRGGGFSDEQFF
TRBV29-1 | CSAATEMNTEAFF
TRBV5-1 | CASSGTVETTQYF
TRBV30 | CAWRLLGLAGTGTGELFF
TRBV5-1 | CASSTDPMPSSYNEQFF
TRBV28 | CASSFPDGYTF
TRBV24-1 | CATSDLRTGWYEQFF
TRBV27 | CASSLLGGGNTDTQYF
TRBV11-3 | CASSPIYNEQFF
TRBV5-1 | CASSLDPGQPQHF
TRBV11-2 | CASSLGTGALGGYTF
TRBV7-7 | CASSLTEFHPGPKNTGELFF
TRBV27 | CASSLSRGLAGVADTQYF
TRBV7-6 | CASSFLPQDELLPNYGYTF
TRBV5-5 | CASSLRTGYYEQYF
TRBV2 | CASTQGIGNQPQHF
TRBV2 | CASSELSIWTTKSRAGELFF
TRBV10-2 | CASSQTGDSNQPQHF
TRBV3-1/TRBV3-2 | CASSQVADRSHSTDTQYF
TRBV19 | CASRGSGQVNIQYF
TRBV5-8 | CASSLGLAGDTDTQYF
TRBV6-6 | CASSRVAGDNGGELFF
TRBV7-2 | CASSLTGQGGTEAFF
TRBV7-2 | CASSSSMGAVQFF
TRBV30 | CAWSALRPVPHEQYF
TRBV2 | CASCSLQGVNTEAFF
TRBV9 | CASSPRGTTNTEAFF
TRBV5-4 | CASVLRGSGANVLTF
TRBV9 | CASTSTGNTEAFF
TRBV27 | CASSRTSGADTQYF
TRBV15 | CATSRDLGQGQPQHF
TRBV7-6 | CASSSDRDPGNTIYF
TRBV6-5 | CASSYSSRVEQFF
TRBV18 | CASASEQGKLFF
TRBV11-2 | CASSLEGASEGHTQYF
TRBV10-1 | CASSELAGGSYTGELFF
TRBV3-1/TRBV3-2 | CASRRDRARDGYTF
TRBV2 | CASSSRLAQETQYF
TRBV30 | CAWSVRGREVRYTF
TRBV5-1 | CASSPAGTGTGGNTIYF
TRBV5-1 | CASSLESGVAEAFF
TRBV3-1/TRBV3-2 | CASSVRFGFRSVRDEKLFF
TRBV6-2/TRBV6-3 | CASSLYITDTQYF
TRBV28 | CASIFLNAIENTEAFF
TRBV6-5 | CASSSSLREQFF
TRBV11-2 | CASSPSGGTRYTF
TRBV4-1 | CASSHSGFSALQETQYF
TRBV6-5 | CASSYSRMAAYGYTF